This is a list of T cell receptor beta chains from one sample in a study of blood T cell repertoires in COVID-19. The protocol was immunoSEQ multiplex PCR, while the TCRdb copy is restricted to in-frame clones and leaves out a portion. Here the sample spans roughly 150,000 clones, around 86% being singletons. The sequencing sample was made of peripheral blood. The receptors shown here come from a woman aged 80 or over with COVID-19, enrolled during active disease. CDR3s include the opening cysteine and the closing phenylalanine or tryptophan. A D gene is named only where the DNA matches it firmly. Size is omitted from some rows. Given values are once, few, many or a class for expanded clones.

J gene,V gene,D gene,clone size,CDR3 DNA,CDR3 protein
TRBJ1-4,TRBV6-5,-,-,TGTGCCAGCAGCAGGGTTGGGGGCGAAAAACTGTTTTTT,CASSRVGGEKLFF
TRBJ2-7,TRBV10-3,TRBD1,once,TGTGCCATCAGTGAGGGTTTGGGACAGGGTACCTACGAGCAGTACTTC,CAISEGLGQGTYEQYF
TRBJ1-1,TRBV6-1,-,-,TGTGCCAGCAGTGAAGCGGGCCTGGAAGCTTTCTTT,CASSEAGLEAFF
TRBJ1-6,TRBV10-2,-,once,TGCGCCAGCCATACAGGGAATAATTCACCCCTCCACTTT,CASHTGNNSPLHF
TRBJ2-2,TRBV5-4,TRBD2,few,TGTGCCAGCAGCCAGACTAGCGGCTACACCGGGGAGCTGTTTTTT,CASSQTSGYTGELFF
TRBJ1-5,TRBV4-2,-,-,TGTGCCAGCAGCCAAGATCGCACCAACAGCGGTCAGCCCCAGCATTTT,CASSQDRTNSGQPQHF
TRBJ2-2,TRBV9,TRBD2,-,TGTGCCAGCAGCGTAGTATCGCTAGCGGGAGGGTTGGGCACCGGGGAGCTGTTTTTT,CASSVVSLAGGLGTGELFF
TRBJ1-5,TRBV9,-,-,TGTGCCAGCAGCGTAGCCGGGGGAAGCAATCAGCCCCAGCATTTT,CASSVAGGSNQPQHF
TRBJ2-7,TRBV28,-,-,TGTGCCAGCAGACGTAGCTACGAGCAGTACTTC,CASRRSYEQYF
TRBJ2-1,TRBV7-6,TRBD2,few,TGTGCCAGCAGCGTATACCCCCAAGGGACTAGCGGTTCTGAGCAGTTCTTC,CASSVYPQGTSGSEQFF
TRBJ1-1,TRBV3-1/TRBV3-2,-,-,TGTGCCAGCAGCCAAGAAGGCGCCCGAGGAGCTTTCTTT,CASSQEGARGAFF
TRBJ2-7,TRBV5-6,TRBD2,once,TGTGCCAGCAGCTTGGTAGCGGGGTACGAGCAGTACTTC,CASSLVAGYEQYF
TRBJ2-2,TRBV9,-,-,TGTGCCAGCACCCCCTTCGCGGGCCAAGGAACCGGGGAGCTGTTTTTT,CASTPFAGQGTGELFF
TRBJ2-1,TRBV7-9,TRBD1,-,TGTGCCAGCAGCCTCCGGACAGGGACCTACAATGAGCAGTTCTTC,CASSLRTGTYNEQFF
TRBJ2-5,TRBV29-1,TRBD1,-,TGCAGCGGCAGACAGGGTCAAGAGACCCAGTACTTC,CSGRQGQETQYF
TRBJ2-5,TRBV3-1/TRBV3-2,TRBD2,-,TGTGCCAGCAGCCAGGGAGGGCGGGAGACCCAGTACTTC,CASSQGGRETQYF
TRBJ2-1,TRBV4-2,TRBD2,-,TGTGCCAGCAGCCAGGGACTAGCGGGCGACAATGAGCAGTTCTTC,CASSQGLAGDNEQFF
TRBJ2-2,TRBV7-3,-,-,TGTGCCAGCAGCTTAAACACGGGGGCCGGGGAGCTGTTTTTT,CASSLNTGAGELFF
TRBJ2-3,TRBV2,TRBD2,few,TGTGCCAGCAGCGCCGGGACTAGCGGGAGGGCCATCGATACGCAGTATTTT,CASSAGTSGRAIDTQYF
TRBJ1-5,TRBV6-5,-,-,TGTGCCAGCAGTTACGGCGACAGGACCAATCAGCCCCAGCATTTT,CASSYGDRTNQPQHF
TRBJ1-1,TRBV25-1,-,-,TGTGCCAGCAGTGAATCAACGACAGTTGAAGCTTTCTTT,CASSESTTVEAFF
TRBJ2-3,TRBV7-2,TRBD2,-,TGTGCCAGCAGCTTGCCGGGACTAGCGGATACGCAGTATTTT,CASSLPGLADTQYF
TRBJ1-2,TRBV6-5,-,-,TGTGCCAGCAGTTACCCTAGGGGGAACTATGGCTACACCTTC,CASSYPRGNYGYTF
TRBJ1-3,TRBV25-1,-,-,TGTGCCAGCAGTCCTGGGACTTCTGGAAACACCATATATTTT,CASSPGTSGNTIYF
TRBJ1-1,TRBV6-2/TRBV6-3,TRBD1,-,TGTGCCAGCAGTTACCCCTCGTTTACAGGGGTTGGCACTGAAGCTTTCTTT,CASSYPSFTGVGTEAFF
TRBJ1-4,TRBV3-1/TRBV3-2,-,-,TGTGCCAGCAGCCAAGCCGTACCCTCAACTGCAACTAATGAAAAACTGTTTTTT,CASSQAVPSTATNEKLFF
TRBJ2-7,TRBV11-3,TRBD1,-,TGTGCCAGCAGCCGCCGACAGGGGGCTATCGACGAGCAGTACTTC,CASSRRQGAIDEQYF
TRBJ1-4,TRBV28,-,-,TGTGCCAGCAGTTTGTTGACAGGAAGTAATGAAAAACTGTTTTTT,CASSLLTGSNEKLFF
TRBJ1-2,TRBV7-9,-,-,TGTGCCAGCAGTCCAGGGATTAGTGGCTACACCTTC,CASSPGISGYTF
TRBJ1-5,TRBV2,-,few,TGTGCCAGCAGGCAGGTGATCAATCAGCCCCAGCATTTT,CASRQVINQPQHF
TRBJ1-2,TRBV28,-,-,TGTGCCAGCTCCCGGGGGGGCTACACCTTC,CASSRGGYTF
TRBJ1-1,TRBV19,-,once,TGTGCCAGTAGGGAGACAGTGGGGACTGAAGCTTTCTTT,CASRETVGTEAFF
TRBJ2-2,TRBV7-2,-,-,TGTGCCAGCAGCTTAGGACGGAGGGATACCGGGGAGCTGTTTTTT,CASSLGRRDTGELFF
TRBJ2-7,TRBV7-9,TRBD2,-,TGTGCCAGCAGCTTATCGGCTAGCGGGCCCCTTTCGTCATACGAGCAGTACTTC,CASSLSASGPLSSYEQYF
TRBJ1-4,TRBV20-1,-,-,TGCAGTGCTGCTCGAGATGAAAAACTGTTTTTT,CSAARDEKLFF
TRBJ2-3,TRBV7-6,-,-,TGTGCCAGCAGAGCGGGCCTCACAGATACGCAGTATTTT,CASRAGLTDTQYF
TRBJ1-1,TRBV7-9,-,-,TGTGCCAGCAGCTGGGCTGGTAGCACTGAAGCTTTCTTT,CASSWAGSTEAFF
TRBJ1-5,TRBV19,TRBD1,-,TGTGCCAGTAGTTTCCAAGGACAGGGCAATCAGCCCCAGCATTTT,CASSFQGQGNQPQHF
TRBJ1-1,TRBV6-5,-,-,TGTGCCAGCAGTTCAAGGTTTCAGGGGTCTGAAGCTTTCTTT,CASSSRFQGSEAFF
TRBJ1-1,TRBV28,-,-,TGTGCCAGCAGTCTAACCCCACAGGGGAACACTGAAGCTTTCTTT,CASSLTPQGNTEAFF